These 29 T cell receptor beta chains came from one sample sequenced in a study of cytomegalovirus exposure and HLA in healthy donors. Amplification used 60 Vbeta primers and 13 Jbeta primers. Profiling relied on immunoSEQ multiplex PCR, and the TCRdb table lists in-frame clones only, not all of them. This sample carries 95,000 to 150,000 clones, about three fifths of them seen once, and the ten largest clones take roughly 8.6%. Sequenced material: PBMCs. These receptors were obtained from a middle-aged woman in good health and CMV-seropositive.

The V gene is TRBV6-6, the J gene TRBJ1-1; perhaps TRBD1 as D (5 bases). The CDR3 has 12 amino acids. V lost 8 bases and J 1 base, leaving 8 bases between the germline ends. In germline, CDR1 is MNHNY, CDR2 SVGAGI (reference sequence). The CDR3: CASGQGNTEAFF. The CDR3 DNA is TGTGCCAGCGGTCAGGGGAACACTGAAGCTTTCTTT.

This clone was detected a few times. J is TRBJ2-7 and V is TRBV7-9; 14 bases map to TRBD2. Germline V CDR1 and CDR2: SEHNR, FQNEAQ (reference sequence). The V gene end was trimmed by 4 bases and the J gene end by 4 bases; junction bases not matched to a gene: 9. CDR3 length: 17 amino acids. The CDR3 DNA reads TGTGCCAGCAGCTCCCCCCGACTAGCGGGAGGGCCTTACGAGCAGTACTTC. This codes for CASSSPRLAGGPYEQYF.

This clone has just a few counts. The chain recombines TRBV6-5 with TRBJ1-3; D not resolved. Germline V gene data show CDR1 as MNHEY and CDR2 as SVGAGI. The length of the CDR3 is 15 residues. Trimming cost V 6 bases and J 0 bases, with 12 bases left between them. The CDR3, as DNA: TGTGCCAGCAGGCAGACACGGGGCTCTGGAAACACCATATATTTT. It is translated as CASRQTRGSGNTIYF.

V gene TRBV30 combines with J gene TRBJ2-3; D might be TRBD1 (5 bases). This CDR3 is 14 amino acids long. The ends were cut back, 2 bases at V and 6 bases at J, with 15 bases in the middle. Germline V gene lookup returns CDR1 GTSNPN and CDR2 SVGIG (reference sequence). The CDR3 nucleotides read TGTGCCTGGAGTTCCACTCGCTCAGGGGATACGCAGTATTTT. The encoded protein is CAWSSTRSGDTQYF.

Concerning this clone: The identical CDR3 is also encoded by other nucleotide sequences in the sample. V gene TRBV5-1 combines with J gene TRBJ2-5; D ambiguous. Trimming left V 4 bases short and J 1 base short, with 2 bases between. Germline assignment: CDR1 SGHRS and CDR2 YFSETQ. This CDR3 comprises 11 residues. This CDR3 reads CASSLQETQYF. CDR3 bases: TGCGCCAGCAGCCTCCAAGAGACCCAGTACTTC.

The chain joins TRBV27 to TRBJ2-1; 8 bases are a match to TRBD1. This CDR3 region has 12 residues. With V trimmed by 4 bases and J by 12 bases, 5 bases remained unmatched. Germline V CDR1 and CDR2: MNHEY, SMNVEV (reference sequence). This CDR3 is CASSSTGGRQFF. In nucleotides, the CDR3 is TGTGCCAGCAGTTCAACAGGGGGGAGGCAGTTCTTC.

The J gene is TRBJ2-3, the V gene TRBV5-4; D remains unclear. This CDR3 has 12 residues. V lost 1 base to trimming and J lost 5 bases, with 5 bases between them. Per germline, CDR1 SGHNT and CDR2 YYREEE (reference sequence). The CDR3 region has the DNA TGTGCCAGCAGCTTGCTCGGAGATACGCAGTATTTT. Residues: CASSLLGDTQYF.

CDR3 in DNA: TGTGCCAGCAGACCTCCGGGACTTGCAGATACGCAGTATTTT. Its translation: CASRPPGLADTQYF. The rearrangement joins TRBV27 to TRBJ2-3; possible D gene TRBD2, 6 bases. V was pared by 6 bases and J by 4 bases, with 14 bases between. Per germline, CDR1 MNHEY and CDR2 SMNVEV (reference sequence). This CDR3 contains 14 residues.

The chain links TRBV7-9 to TRBJ2-7, with 10 nucleotides matching TRBD2. The CDR3 covers 17 residues. V lost 2 bases and J lost 1; bases outside the gene matches: 8. Germline lookup yields CDR1 SEHNR and CDR2 FQNEAQ (reference sequence). CDR3 in DNA: TGTGCCAGCAGCTTACCTCTTGAAGCGGGAGGGTCCTACGAGCAGTACTTC. It encodes CASSLPLEAGGSYEQYF.

The chain is built from TRBV5-1 and TRBJ2-5, with a tentative D call TRBD1 (5 bases). The CDR3 runs 15 residues. The germline V gene has CDR1 SGHRS and CDR2 YFSETQ. Deletions cut 4 bases from V and 7 bases from J, with 20 bases between. The CDR3 reads CASSPVQELVGTQYF. Written as DNA, the CDR3 is TGCGCCAGCAGCCCGGTACAGGAATTGGTAGGGACCCAGTACTTC.

There are a few counts of this clone. The J gene is TRBJ2-5, the V gene TRBV19; unclear D gene. V lost 5 bases and J 1 base, leaving 8 bases between the germline ends. Germline loops: CDR1 LNHDA, CDR2 SQIVND (reference sequence). The length of the CDR3 is 13 residues. Here the CDR3 DNA reads TGTGCCAGTAGTCAGATATCCCAAGAGACCCAGTACTTC. This gives the protein CASSQISQETQYF.

This clone was observed a handful of times. The V gene is TRBV6-6, the J gene TRBJ1-2; D may be TRBD1 (5 bases). Germline loops: CDR1 MNHNY, CDR2 SVGAGI (reference sequence). The V end was cut by 0 bases, the J end by 8 bases, with 16 bases between. The CDR3 length is 15 residues. The CDR3 nucleotides read TGTGCCAGCAGTTACTCGACACTCACGCAGGGAGGCTACACCTTC. The encoded protein is CASSYSTLTQGGYTF.

V and J are TRBV6-6 and TRBJ2-3, with 9 bases fitting TRBD2. This CDR3 contains 15 residues. Per the germline V gene, CDR1 is MNHNY and CDR2 is SVGAGI (reference sequence). V trimming: 2 bases; J trimming: 1 base; junction bases outside the gene matches: 1. The CDR3 region is CASSYGGGGTDTQYF. CDR3 DNA sequence: TGTGCCAGCAGTTACGGCGGGGGGGGCACAGATACGCAGTATTTT.

J is TRBJ2-5 and V is TRBV5-1; D unresolved. The end of the DNA fits TRBJ2-7 better, so the J call may be wrong. Germline assignment: CDR1 SGHRS and CDR2 YFSETQ. CDR3 length: 17 amino acids. The CDR3, as DNA: TGCGCCAGCAGCTTGGCGAAAAACTCGCAAGTAACCTACGAGCAGTACTTC. Its protein product is CASSLAKNSQVTYEQYF.

There are many counts of this clone. At one end, the junction sequence differs from germline, possibly due to a read error. This chain joins TRBV7-7 and TRBJ2-7; weak D call: TRBD1 (6 bases). The germline CDR1 and CDR2 sequences are SSHAT and FNYEAQ (reference sequence). The CDR3 extends over 14 amino acids. For the CDR3, the DNA is TGTGCTAGCAGCCGCACCCCGGACAGCCCCGAGCAGTACTTC. As protein: CASSRTPDSPEQYF.

About this clone itself: An end of the junction differs from the germline gene, which may be a read error. CDR3 sequence: CTSGEAVSYEQYF. In nucleotides, the CDR3 is TGTACCAGCGGAGAGGCAGTTTCCTACGAGCAGTACTTC. The V and J genes are TRBV6-1 and TRBJ2-7; D possibly corresponds to TRBD2 (5 bases). The CDR3 is made up of 13 amino acids. Germline loops: CDR1 MNHNS, CDR2 SASEGT.

CDR3 region: CASSAPTGTAAYEQYF. The CDR3 DNA reads TGTGCCAGCAGTGCCCCTACCGGGACAGCCGCCTACGAGCAGTACTTC. The chain couples TRBV6-4 to TRBJ2-7; 7 bases align to TRBD1. Germline V gene sequence: CDR1 MRHNA, CDR2 SNTAGT. The CDR3 is 16 amino acids. Trimming took 4 bases from V and 2 from J; bases not matched to a gene: 11.

Comment on this clone: In the same sample, other DNA sequences code for this CDR3. This sequence joins TRBV29-1 and TRBJ2-5, with 9 bases identical to TRBD2. Trimming removed 2 bases from V and 5 bases from J; junction bases left unmatched: 0. CDR3 length equals 12 residues. Germline lookup yields CDR1 SQVTM and CDR2 ANQGSEA. The CDR3 is CSVELAGETQYF. The CDR3, as DNA: TGCAGCGTTGAACTAGCGGGGGAGACCCAGTACTTC.

As DNA, the CDR3 is TGTGCCAGCAAGGAGGGCCATGAGCAGTTCTTC. It yields the protein CASKEGHEQFF. V and J are TRBV27 and TRBJ2-1, with D possibly being TRBD2 (6 bases). The CDR3 spans 11 residues. Germline V gives CDR1 MNHEY, CDR2 SMNVEV (reference sequence). Trimming took 7 bases from V and 8 from J, leaving 9 bases between them.

The chain has TRBV7-9 and TRBJ1-2; 10 bases match TRBD1. The CDR3 is made up of 15 amino acids. J gave up 3 bases and V 6 bases, and 7 bases lay outside the gene matches. Germline CDR1 SEHNR, CDR2 FQNEAQ (reference sequence). CDR3 region: CASSSETGGDYGYTF. The CDR3 DNA reads TGTGCCAGCAGTTCAGAGACAGGGGGCGACTATGGCTACACCTTC.

The genes are TRBV5-8 and TRBJ2-3; D possibly corresponds to TRBD2 (6 bases). The germline V gene has CDR1 SGHTS and CDR2 YDEGEE. V gave up 4 bases and J gave up 4 bases, with 19 bases separating them. This CDR3 has 16 amino acids. The CDR3 DNA is TGTGCCAGCAGCCCAAGGATGGGGGGAGGCGCAGATACGCAGTATTTT. Protein sequence: CASSPRMGGGADTQYF.

The V call is TRBV5-1, the J call TRBJ1-1; 8 bases are shared with TRBD1. V shed 0 bases, J shed 4 bases, and the junction held 8 bases outside the gene matches. The CDR3 extends over 16 amino acids. The germline CDR1 and CDR2 sequences are SGHRS and YFSETQ. CDR3 in DNA: TGCGCCAGCAGCTTGGATGGCCCAGGGGGCTCCACTGAAGCTTTCTTT. Translated, it gives CASSLDGPGGSTEAFF.

V is TRBV6-6 and J is TRBJ2-3; 9 bases match TRBD1. CDR1 is MNHNY and CDR2 is SVGAGI in the germline V gene (reference sequence). The CDR3 is 14 residues long. V was clipped by 4 bases and J by 3 bases; unmatched bases: 2. The CDR3 nucleotides are TGTGCCAGCAGTTGGGACAGGGAAACAGATACGCAGTATTTT. This gives the protein CASSWDRETDTQYF.

This clone was detected only a few times. The chain joins TRBV19 to TRBJ1-2; TRBD1 matches 7 bases. Germline assignment: CDR1 LNHDA and CDR2 SQIVND (reference sequence). V dropped 4 bases and J dropped 8; count of bases not matched to a gene: 4. The CDR3 has 12 residues. The CDR3 region is CASSRDSGGYTF. CDR3 bases: TGTGCCAGTAGTAGGGACAGTGGGGGCTACACCTTC.

The rearrangement uses TRBV5-1 and TRBJ1-6; D unresolved. Trimming removed 3 bases at V and 0 bases at J, with 7 bases between. From germline, CDR1 is SGHRS and CDR2 YFSETQ. The CDR3 spans 15 residues. CDR3 residues: CASSSAGSYNSPLHF. CDR3 DNA sequence: TGCGCCAGCAGCTCGGCGGGCTCCTATAATTCACCCCTCCACTTT.

This clone has only a few counts. V and J are TRBV14 and TRBJ1-2, with a weak D call TRBD1 (5 bases). Trimming cost V 3 bases and J 5 bases, with 10 bases left between them. The CDR3 sequence is 13 residues long. Germline-derived CDR1 and CDR2 are SGHDN and FVKESK. The CDR3: CASSQGHRYGYTF. CDR3 bases: TGTGCCAGCAGCCAGGGGCATCGATATGGCTACACCTTC.

This clone turned up a few times. V gene TRBV6-5 combines with J gene TRBJ1-6; D perhaps matches TRBD1 (6 bases). CDR1 and CDR2 from the germline V gene are MNHEY and SVGAGI. The CDR3 sequence is 16 residues long. The V and J ends lost 0 bases and 7 bases respectively, with 13 bases between them. The CDR3 DNA reads as TGTGCCAGCAGTTACTCGAGTGGGGGCGCGAATTCACCCCTCCACTTT. Translation gives CASSYSSGGANSPLHF.

V is TRBV14 and J is TRBJ2-5, with TRBD2 matching over 9 bases. This CDR3 is 14 amino acids long. From germline, CDR1 is SGHDN and CDR2 FVKESK. J lost 4 bases, V lost 6 bases, and 6 bases had no gene match. CDR3 residues: CASSSGTSRETQYF. CDR3 nucleotides: TGTGCCAGCAGTTCCGGGACTAGCCGAGAGACCCAGTACTTC.

The chain joins TRBV5-1 to TRBJ2-3; TRBD2 matches 9 bases. The CDR3 extends over 14 amino acids. V shed 4 bases, J shed 12 bases, and the junction held 12 bases outside the gene matches. Germline CDR1 reads SGHRS; CDR2 reads YFSETQ. The CDR3 bases are TGCGCCAGCAGCAGGAGAGAAGCTAGCGGGGTACAGTATTTT. This translates into CASSRREASGVQYF.